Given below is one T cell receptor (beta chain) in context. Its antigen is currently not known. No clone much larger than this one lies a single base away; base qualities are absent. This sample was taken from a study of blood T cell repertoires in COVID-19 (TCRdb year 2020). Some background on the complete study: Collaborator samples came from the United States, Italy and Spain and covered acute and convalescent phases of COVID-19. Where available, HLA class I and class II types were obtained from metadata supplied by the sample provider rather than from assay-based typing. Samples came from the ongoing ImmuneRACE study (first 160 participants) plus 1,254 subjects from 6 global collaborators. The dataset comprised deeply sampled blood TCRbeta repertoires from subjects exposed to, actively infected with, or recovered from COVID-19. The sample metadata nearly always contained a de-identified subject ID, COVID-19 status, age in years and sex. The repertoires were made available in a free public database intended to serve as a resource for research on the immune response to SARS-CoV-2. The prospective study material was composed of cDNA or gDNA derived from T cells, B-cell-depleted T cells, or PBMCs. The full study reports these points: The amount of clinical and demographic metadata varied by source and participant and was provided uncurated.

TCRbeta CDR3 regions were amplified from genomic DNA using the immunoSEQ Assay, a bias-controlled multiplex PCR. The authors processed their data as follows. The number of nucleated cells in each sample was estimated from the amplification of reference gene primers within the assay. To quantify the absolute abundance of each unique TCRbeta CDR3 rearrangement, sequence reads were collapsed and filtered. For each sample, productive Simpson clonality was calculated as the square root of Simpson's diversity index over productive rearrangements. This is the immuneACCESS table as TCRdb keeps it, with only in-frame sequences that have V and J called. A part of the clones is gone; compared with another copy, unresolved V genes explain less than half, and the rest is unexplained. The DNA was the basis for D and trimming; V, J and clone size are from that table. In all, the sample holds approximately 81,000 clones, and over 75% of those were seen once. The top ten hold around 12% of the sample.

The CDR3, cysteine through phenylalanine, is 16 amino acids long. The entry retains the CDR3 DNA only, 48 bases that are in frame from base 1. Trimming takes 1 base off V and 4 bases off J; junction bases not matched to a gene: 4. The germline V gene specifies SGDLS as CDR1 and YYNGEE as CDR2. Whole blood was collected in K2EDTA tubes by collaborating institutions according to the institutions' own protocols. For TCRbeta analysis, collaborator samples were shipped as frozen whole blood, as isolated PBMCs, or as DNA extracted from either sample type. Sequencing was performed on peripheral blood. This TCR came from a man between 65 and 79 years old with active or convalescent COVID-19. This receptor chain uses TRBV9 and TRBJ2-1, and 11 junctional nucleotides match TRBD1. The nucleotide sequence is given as TGTGCCAGCAGCGTACAAGGGACAGGGGGTTACAATGAGCAGTTCTTC. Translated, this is CASSVQGTGGYNEQFF.